Given below is one TCR beta chain in context. The CDR3 runs 16 residues. Germline CDR1 is SGHTA and CDR2 is FQGNSA. V shed 3 bases, J shed 2 bases, and the junction held 7 bases outside the gene matches. Single viable CD3+CD4+CD8-CD45RO+ cells were sorted as the memory CD4+ T cells. The data derive from a study of memory CD4+ T cells and cytomegalovirus serostatus. Repertoires were generated with immunoSEQ multiplex PCR, while TCRdb's copy carries only in-frame clones and drops some. Among 50,000 or so clones listed, 70% to 80% were seen once. Sequenced material: memory CD4+ T cells from blood. This TCR was recovered from an adult in good health and CMV-seronegative. The genes are TRBV7-2 and TRBJ2-3; 8 bases fit TRBD2. CDR3 coding DNA: TGTGCCAGCAGCTTCTCCCGGGGGGGCCCCACAGATACGCAGTATTTT. Translated: CASSFSRGGPTDTQYF. Combining the CDR3 with reference TRBV7-2 and TRBJ2-3 gives the whole variable domain GAGVSQSPSNKVTEKGKDVELRCDPISGHTALYWYRQSLGQGLEFLIYFQGNSAPDKSGLPSDRFSAERTGGSVSTLTIQRTQQEDSAVYLCASSFSRGGPTDTQYFGPGTRLTVL.